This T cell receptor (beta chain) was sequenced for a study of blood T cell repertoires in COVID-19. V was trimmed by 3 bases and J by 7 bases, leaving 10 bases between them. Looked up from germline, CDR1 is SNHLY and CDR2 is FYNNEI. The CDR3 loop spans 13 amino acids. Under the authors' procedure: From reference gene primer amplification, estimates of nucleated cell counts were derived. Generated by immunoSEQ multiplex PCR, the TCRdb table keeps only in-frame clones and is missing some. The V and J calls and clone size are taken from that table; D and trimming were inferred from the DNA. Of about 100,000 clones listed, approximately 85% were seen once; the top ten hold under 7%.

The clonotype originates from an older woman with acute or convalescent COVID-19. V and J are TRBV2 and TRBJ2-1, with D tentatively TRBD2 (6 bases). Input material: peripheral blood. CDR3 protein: CASSEGGFNEQFF. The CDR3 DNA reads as TGTGCCAGCAGTGAGGGAGGATTTAATGAGCAGTTCTTC.